This T cell receptor (beta chain) originates from a study of T cells in Graves' hyperthyroidism and ophthalmopathy. There are many counts of this clonotype. Researchers amplified the TCR beta CDR3 regions from RNA transcripts. With the HTBI primer set, the TCR CDR3 went through a first round of RT-PCR. TCRdb called the multiplex PCR reads again in MiXCR, with one record for every CDR3 protein. Found here are roughly 180,000 distinct CDR3 sequences, 9.4% of them singletons; the top ten hold about 20%. The V segment lost 5 bases and the J segment 5 bases; nucleotides outside the gene matches: 9. CDR1 and CDR2 (germline): PRHDT, FYEKMQ (reference sequence). This CDR3 is built from 16 residues.

The TCR was taken from a woman between 18 and 30 years old with Graves' hyperthyroidism that later progressed to Graves' ophthalmopathy. Sequencing used blood. V gene TRBV13 combines with J gene TRBJ2-7; 13 nucleotides agree with TRBD2. DNA of the CDR3: TGTGCCAGCAGCCCCTACGGGACTAGCGGGAACGACGAGCAGTACTTC. Amino acids: CASSPYGTSGNDEQYF.